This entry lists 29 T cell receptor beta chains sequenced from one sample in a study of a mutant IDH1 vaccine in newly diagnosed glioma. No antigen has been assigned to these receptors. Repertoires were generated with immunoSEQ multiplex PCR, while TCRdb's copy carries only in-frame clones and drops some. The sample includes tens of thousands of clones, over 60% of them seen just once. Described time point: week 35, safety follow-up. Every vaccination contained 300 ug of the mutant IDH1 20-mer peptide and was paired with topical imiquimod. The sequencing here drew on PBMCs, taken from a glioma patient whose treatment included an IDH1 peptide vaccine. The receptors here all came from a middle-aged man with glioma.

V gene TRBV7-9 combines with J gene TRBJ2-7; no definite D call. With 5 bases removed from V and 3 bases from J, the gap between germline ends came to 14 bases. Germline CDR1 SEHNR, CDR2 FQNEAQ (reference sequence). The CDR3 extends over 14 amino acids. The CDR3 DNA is TGTGCCAGCAGCCCCCCCTTCGATGTCTACGAGCAGTACTTC. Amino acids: CASSPPFDVYEQYF.

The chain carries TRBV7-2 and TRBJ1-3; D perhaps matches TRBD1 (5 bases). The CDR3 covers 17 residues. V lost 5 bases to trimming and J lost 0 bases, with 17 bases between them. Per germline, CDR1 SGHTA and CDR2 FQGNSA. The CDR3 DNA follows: TGTGCCAGCAGCCTGCGAACAGGCATGAGCTCTGGAAACACCATATATTTT. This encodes CASSLRTGMSSGNTIYF.

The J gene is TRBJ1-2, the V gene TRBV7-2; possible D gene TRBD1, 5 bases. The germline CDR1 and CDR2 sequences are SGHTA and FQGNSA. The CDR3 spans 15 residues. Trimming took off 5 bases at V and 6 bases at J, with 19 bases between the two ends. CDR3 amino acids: CASSQDFRGNNGYTF. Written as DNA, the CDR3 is TGTGCCAGCAGCCAAGATTTTAGGGGAAACAATGGCTACACCTTC.

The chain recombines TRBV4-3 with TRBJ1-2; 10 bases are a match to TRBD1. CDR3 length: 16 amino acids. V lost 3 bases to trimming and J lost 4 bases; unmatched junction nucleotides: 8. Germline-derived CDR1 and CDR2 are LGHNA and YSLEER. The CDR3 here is CASSQERDRGFYGYTF. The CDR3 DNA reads TGCGCCAGCAGCCAGGAAAGGGACAGGGGATTCTATGGCTACACCTTC.

CDR3 coding DNA: TGTGCCAGCAGTGAATTAGCGGGGAGCCAAGAGACCCAGTACTTC. Translation gives CASSELAGSQETQYF. This chain links TRBV2 with TRBJ2-5, with TRBD2 matching 8 bases. The V gene's germline CDR1 is SNHLY and CDR2 FYNNEI. The CDR3 spans 15 residues. With 2 bases clipped from V and 1 base from J, the junction kept 3 bases outside the gene matches. Based on the CDR3 plus reference TRBV2 and TRBJ2-5, the full variable domain is EPEVTQTPSHQVTQMGQEVILRCVPISNHLYFYWYRQILGQKVEFLVSFYNNEISEKSEIFDDQFSVERPDGSNFTLKIRSTKLEDSAMYFCASSELAGSQETQYFGPGTRLLVL.

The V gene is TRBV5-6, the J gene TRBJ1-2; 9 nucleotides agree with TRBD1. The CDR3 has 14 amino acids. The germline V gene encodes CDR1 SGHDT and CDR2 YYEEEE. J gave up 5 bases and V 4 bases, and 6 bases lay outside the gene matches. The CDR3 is CASSVQQGAYGYTF. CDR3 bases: TGTGCCAGCAGCGTGCAACAGGGGGCGTATGGCTACACCTTC.

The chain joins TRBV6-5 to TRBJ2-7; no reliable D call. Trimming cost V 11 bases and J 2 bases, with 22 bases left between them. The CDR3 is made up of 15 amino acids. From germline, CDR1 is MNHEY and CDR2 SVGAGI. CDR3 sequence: CAPYVPRSSTYEQYF. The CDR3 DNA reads TGTGCCCCCTACGTTCCTCGGAGTAGTACCTACGAGCAGTACTTC.

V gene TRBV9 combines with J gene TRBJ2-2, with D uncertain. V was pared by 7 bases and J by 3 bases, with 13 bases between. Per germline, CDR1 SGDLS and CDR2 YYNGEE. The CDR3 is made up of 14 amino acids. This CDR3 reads CASGLEIDTGELFF. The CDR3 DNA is TGTGCCAGCGGCCTTGAGATAGACACCGGGGAGCTGTTTTTT.

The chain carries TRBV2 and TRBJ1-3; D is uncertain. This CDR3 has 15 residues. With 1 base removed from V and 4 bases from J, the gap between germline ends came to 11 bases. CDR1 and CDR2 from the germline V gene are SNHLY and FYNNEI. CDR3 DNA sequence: TGTGCCAGCAGTGAAGGTCCCCAGAGGGGAAACACCATATATTTT. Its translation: CASSEGPQRGNTIYF.

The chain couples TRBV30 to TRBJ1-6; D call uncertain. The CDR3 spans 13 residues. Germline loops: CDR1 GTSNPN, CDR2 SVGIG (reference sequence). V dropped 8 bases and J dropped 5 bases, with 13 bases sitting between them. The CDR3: CAQDFGDNSPLHF. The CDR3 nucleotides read TGTGCCCAGGACTTTGGGGATAATTCACCCCTCCACTTT.

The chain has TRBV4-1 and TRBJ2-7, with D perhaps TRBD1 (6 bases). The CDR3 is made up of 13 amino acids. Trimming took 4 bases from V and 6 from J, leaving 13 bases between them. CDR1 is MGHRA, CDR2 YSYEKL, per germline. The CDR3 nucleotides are TGCGCCAGCAGCCTACACCAAGGGGGCGAGCAGTACTTC. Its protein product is CASSLHQGGEQYF.

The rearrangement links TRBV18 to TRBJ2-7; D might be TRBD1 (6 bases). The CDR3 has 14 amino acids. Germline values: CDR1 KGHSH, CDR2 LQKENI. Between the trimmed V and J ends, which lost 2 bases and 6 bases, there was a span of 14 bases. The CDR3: CASSPEQGESEQYF. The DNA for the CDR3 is TGTGCCAGCTCACCAGAACAGGGAGAAAGCGAGCAGTACTTC. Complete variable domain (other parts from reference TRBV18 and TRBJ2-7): NAGVMQNPRHLVRRRGQEARLRCSPMKGHSHVYWYRQLPEEGLKFMVYLQKENIIDESGMPKERFSAEFPKEGPSILRIQQVVRGDSAAYFCASSPEQGESEQYFGPGTRLTVT.

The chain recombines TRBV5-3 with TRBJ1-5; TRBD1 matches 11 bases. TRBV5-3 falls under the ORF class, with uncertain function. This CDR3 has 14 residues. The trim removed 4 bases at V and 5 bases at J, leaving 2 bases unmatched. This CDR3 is CARSRTGGDQPQHF. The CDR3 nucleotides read TGTGCCAGAAGCCGGACAGGGGGCGATCAGCCCCAGCATTTT.

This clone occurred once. DNA for the CDR3: TGTGCCAGCAGCCTTGGGGCATCAGGGGGCGGCTATGGCTACACCTTC. Translated, it gives CASSLGASGGGYGYTF. The chain combines TRBV7-9 with TRBJ1-2; TRBD1 aligns across 8 bases. The V gene's germline CDR1 is SEHNR and CDR2 FQNEAQ (reference sequence). The CDR3 has 16 amino acids. After removal of 5 bases from V and 4 bases from J, the junction contained 12 bases not matched to a gene.

CDR3 loop: CASSVLAGVSFPEQFF. The CDR3 DNA follows: TGTGCCAGCAGCGTCCTAGCGGGAGTATCTTTTCCTGAGCAGTTCTTC. The chain carries TRBV9 and TRBJ2-1; 10 positions agree with TRBD2. Germline trimming cut 2 bases from V and 9 bases from J; bases unmatched to any gene: 11. Germline CDR1 reads SGDLS; CDR2 reads YYNGEE. The CDR3 covers 16 residues. Drawing the rest from reference TRBV9 and TRBJ2-1, the complete variable domain is DSGVTQTPKHLITATGQRVTLRCSPRSGDLSVYWYQQSLDQGLQFLIQYYNGEERAKGNILERFSAQQFPDLHSELNLSSLELGDSALYFCASSVLAGVSFPEQFFGPGTRLTVL.

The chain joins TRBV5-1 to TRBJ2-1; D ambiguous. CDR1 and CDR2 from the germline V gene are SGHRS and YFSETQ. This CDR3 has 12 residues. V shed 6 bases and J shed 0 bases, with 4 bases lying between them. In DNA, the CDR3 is TGCGCCAGCAAGGGCTCCTACAATGAGCAGTTCTTC. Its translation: CASKGSYNEQFF.

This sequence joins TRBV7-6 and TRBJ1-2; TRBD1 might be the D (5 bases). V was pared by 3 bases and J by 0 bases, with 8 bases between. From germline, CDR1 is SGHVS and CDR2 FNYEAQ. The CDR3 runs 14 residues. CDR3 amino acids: CASSFIGANYGYTF. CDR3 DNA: TGTGCCAGCAGCTTCATAGGGGCTAACTATGGCTACACCTTC. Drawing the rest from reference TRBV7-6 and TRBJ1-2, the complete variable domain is GAGVSQSPRYKVTKRGQDVALRCDPISGHVSLYWYRQALGQGPEFLTYFNYEAQQDKSGLPNDRFSAERPEGSISTLTIQRTEQRDSAMYRCASSFIGANYGYTFGSGTRLTVV.

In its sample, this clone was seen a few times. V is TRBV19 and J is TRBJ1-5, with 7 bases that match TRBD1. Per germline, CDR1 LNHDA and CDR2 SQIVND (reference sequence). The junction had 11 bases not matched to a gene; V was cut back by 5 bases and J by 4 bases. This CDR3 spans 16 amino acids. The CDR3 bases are TGTGCCAGTAGTCCAGATGGCGGGACAGTTAATCAGCCCCAGCATTTT. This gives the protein CASSPDGGTVNQPQHF.

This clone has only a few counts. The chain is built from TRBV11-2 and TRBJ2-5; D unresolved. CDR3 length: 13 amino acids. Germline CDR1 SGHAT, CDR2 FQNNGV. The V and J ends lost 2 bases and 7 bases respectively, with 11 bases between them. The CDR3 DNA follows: TGTGCCAGCAGCTTAACCTTGGAAGGGACCCAGTACTTC. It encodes CASSLTLEGTQYF. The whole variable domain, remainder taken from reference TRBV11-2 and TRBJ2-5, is EAGVAQSPRYKIIEKRQSVAFWCNPISGHATLYWYQQILGQGPKLLIQFQNNGVVDDSQLPKDRFSAERLKGVDSTLKIQPAKLEDSAVYLCASSLTLEGTQYFGPGTRLLVL.

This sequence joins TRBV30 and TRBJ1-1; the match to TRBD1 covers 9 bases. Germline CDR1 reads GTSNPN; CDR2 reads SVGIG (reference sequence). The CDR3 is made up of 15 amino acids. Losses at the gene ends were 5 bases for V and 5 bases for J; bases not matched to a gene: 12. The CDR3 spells CAWWDPGQGGTEAFF. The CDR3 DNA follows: TGTGCCTGGTGGGACCCGGGACAGGGAGGGACTGAAGCTTTCTTT. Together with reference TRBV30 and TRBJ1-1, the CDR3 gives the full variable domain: SQTIHQWPATLVQPVGSPLSLECTVEGTSNPNLYWYRQAAGRGLQLLFYSVGIGQISSEVPQNLSASRPQDRQFILSSKKLLLSDSGFYLCAWWDPGQGGTEAFFGQGTRLTVV.

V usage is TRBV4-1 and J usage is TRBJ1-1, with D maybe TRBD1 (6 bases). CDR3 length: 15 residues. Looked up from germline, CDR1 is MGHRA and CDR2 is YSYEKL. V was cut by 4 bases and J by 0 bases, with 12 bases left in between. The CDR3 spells CASSPQTGMNTEAFF. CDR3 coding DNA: TGCGCCAGCAGCCCCCAGACAGGTATGAACACTGAAGCTTTCTTT.

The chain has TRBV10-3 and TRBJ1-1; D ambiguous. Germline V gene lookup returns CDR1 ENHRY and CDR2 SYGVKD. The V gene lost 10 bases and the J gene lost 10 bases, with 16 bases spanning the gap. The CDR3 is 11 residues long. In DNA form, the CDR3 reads TGTGCCAGCGTGGGCGGGCAGGTAGCTTTCTTT. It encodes CASVGGQVAFF.

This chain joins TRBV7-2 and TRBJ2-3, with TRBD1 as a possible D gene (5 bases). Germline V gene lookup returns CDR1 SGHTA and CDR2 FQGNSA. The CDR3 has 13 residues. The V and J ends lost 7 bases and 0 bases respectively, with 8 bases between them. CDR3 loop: CASKAGSTDTQYF. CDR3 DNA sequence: TGTGCCAGCAAAGCAGGGAGCACAGATACGCAGTATTTT.

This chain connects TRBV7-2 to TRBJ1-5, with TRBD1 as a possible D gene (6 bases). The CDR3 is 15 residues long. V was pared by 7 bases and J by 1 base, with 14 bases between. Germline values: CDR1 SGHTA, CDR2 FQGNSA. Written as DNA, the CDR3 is TGTGCCAGCAACCCCTCAGGGGAAAGCAATCAGCCCCAGCATTTT. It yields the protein CASNPSGESNQPQHF.

CDR3 sequence: CASSIFRDRVTGYSNQPQHF. In DNA form, the CDR3 reads TGTGCCAGTAGTATTTTTCGGGACAGGGTAACAGGGTATAGCAATCAGCCCCAGCATTTT. The rearrangement uses TRBV19 and TRBJ1-5; TRBD1 agrees at 9 bases. The V gene end was trimmed by 3 bases and the J gene end by 0 bases; junction bases not matched to a gene: 15. CDR1 is LNHDA and CDR2 is SQIVND in the germline V gene (reference sequence). CDR3 length: 20 amino acids.

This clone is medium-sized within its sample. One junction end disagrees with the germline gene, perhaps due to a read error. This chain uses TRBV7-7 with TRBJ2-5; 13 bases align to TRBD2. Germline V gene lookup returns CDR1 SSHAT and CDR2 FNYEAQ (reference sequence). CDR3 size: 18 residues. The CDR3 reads CASSFRTSGSGYQETQYF. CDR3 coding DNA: TGTGCTAGCAGCTTTCGGACTAGCGGGAGTGGGTACCAAGAGACCCAGTACTTC.

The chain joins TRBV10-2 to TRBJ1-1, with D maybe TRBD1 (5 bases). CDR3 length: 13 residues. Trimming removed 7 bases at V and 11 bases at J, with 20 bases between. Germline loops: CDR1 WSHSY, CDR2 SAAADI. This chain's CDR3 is CASTAGTLSSAFF. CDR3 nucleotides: TGCGCCAGCACTGCAGGGACGCTTAGTAGCGCTTTCTTT.

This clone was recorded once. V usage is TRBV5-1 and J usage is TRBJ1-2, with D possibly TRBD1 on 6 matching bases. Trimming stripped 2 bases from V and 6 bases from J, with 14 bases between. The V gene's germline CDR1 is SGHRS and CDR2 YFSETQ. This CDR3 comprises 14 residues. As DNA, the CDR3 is TGCGCCAGCAGCTTAAGGGGGTTGGAAGATGGCTACACCTTC. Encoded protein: CASSLRGLEDGYTF.

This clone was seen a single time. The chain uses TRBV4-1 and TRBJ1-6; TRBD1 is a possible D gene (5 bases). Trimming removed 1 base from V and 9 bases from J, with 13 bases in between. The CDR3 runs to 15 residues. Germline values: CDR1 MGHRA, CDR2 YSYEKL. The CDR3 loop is CASSQGWSGLSPLHF. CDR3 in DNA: TGCGCCAGCAGCCAAGGGTGGTCAGGGCTTTCACCCCTCCACTTT.